The rows below give T cell receptor beta chains drawn from one sample of a study of T cell repertoires in cytomegalovirus infection. TCRdb analysed the reads with MiXCR anew, one entry per CDR3 protein. The sample contains about 150,000 distinct CDR3 sequences, about a quarter of which appear only once. Sequencing input: PBMCs. The receptors come from a human donor in good health (CMV status not recorded). Some clones in this sample may be carry-over from other donors' samples. Each CDR3 is given with its conserved first and last residue. A D gene is named only where the DNA matches it firmly. A row's size may be missing; if present it is once, few, many or a size class.

D gene: NA
CDR3 length: 16
clone size: many
V gene: TRBV7-2
J gene: TRBJ1-2
CDR3 DNA: TGTGCCAGCAGCTTAGTGAGTGGCCCCTCTAACTATGGCTACACCTTC
CDR3 protein: CASSLVSGPSNYGYTF

D gene: NA
CDR3 length: 15
clone size: NA
V gene: TRBV5-1
J gene: TRBJ1-1
CDR3 DNA: TGCGCCAGCAGCTTTTTGGGCAGAGTGAACACTGAAGCTTTCTTT
CDR3 protein: CASSFLGRVNTEAFF

D gene: NA
CDR3 length: 16
clone size: NA
V gene: TRBV19
J gene: TRBJ1-6
CDR3 DNA: TGTGCCAGTAGTGATCACAGGGAAGGGGGACGGCCACCCCTCCACTTT
CDR3 protein: CASSDHREGGRPPLHF

D gene: TRBD2
CDR3 length: 15
clone size: few
V gene: TRBV7-2
J gene: TRBJ2-7
CDR3 DNA: TGTGCCAGCAGCCTCCCACTAGCGGGATACTACGAGCAGTACTTC
CDR3 protein: CASSLPLAGYYEQYF

D gene: NA
CDR3 length: 13
clone size: NA
V gene: TRBV19
J gene: TRBJ2-1
CDR3 DNA: TGTGCCAGTAGTATTTTTGCTTTCAATGAGCAGTTCTTC
CDR3 protein: CASSIFAFNEQFF

D gene: TRBD1
CDR3 length: 14
clone size: NA
V gene: TRBV6-5
J gene: TRBJ1-1
CDR3 DNA: TGTGCCAGCAGCCCCGGGACAGGACGAACTGAAGCTTTCTTT
CDR3 protein: CASSPGTGRTEAFF

D gene: NA
CDR3 length: 12
clone size: few
V gene: TRBV2
J gene: TRBJ1-6
CDR3 DNA: TGTGCCACAACAGGGTTACGTTCACCCCTCCACTTT
CDR3 protein: CATTGLRSPLHF

D gene: NA
CDR3 length: 12
clone size: few
V gene: TRBV29-1
J gene: TRBJ2-1
CDR3 DNA: TGCAGCGTTAACGAGGGGCCGTCTGAGCAGTTCTTC
CDR3 protein: CSVNEGPSEQFF

D gene: TRBD1
CDR3 length: 15
clone size: many
V gene: TRBV7-2
J gene: TRBJ2-7
CDR3 DNA: TGTGCCAGCAGCCTAGGGGACAGCGCCTTATACGAGCAGTACTTC
CDR3 protein: CASSLGDSALYEQYF

D gene: NA
CDR3 length: 16
clone size: NA
V gene: TRBV6-8
J gene: TRBJ2-7
CDR3 DNA: TGTGCCAGCAGCCCTCCCGGACAGACCCGCTCCTACGAGCAGTACTTC
CDR3 protein: CASSPPGQTRSYEQYF